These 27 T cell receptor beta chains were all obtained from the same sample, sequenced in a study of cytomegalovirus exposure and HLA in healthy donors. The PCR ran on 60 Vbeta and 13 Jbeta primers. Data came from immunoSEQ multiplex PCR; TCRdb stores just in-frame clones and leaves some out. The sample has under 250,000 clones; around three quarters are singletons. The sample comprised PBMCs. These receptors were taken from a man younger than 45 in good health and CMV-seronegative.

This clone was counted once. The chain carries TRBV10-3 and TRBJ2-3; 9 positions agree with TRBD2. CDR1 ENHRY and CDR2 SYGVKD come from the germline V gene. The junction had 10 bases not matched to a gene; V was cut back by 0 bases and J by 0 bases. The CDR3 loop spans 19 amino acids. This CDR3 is CAISESGGTSGSSTDTQYF. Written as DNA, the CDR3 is TGTGCCATCAGTGAGTCCGGGGGAACTAGCGGGTCTAGCACAGATACGCAGTATTTT.

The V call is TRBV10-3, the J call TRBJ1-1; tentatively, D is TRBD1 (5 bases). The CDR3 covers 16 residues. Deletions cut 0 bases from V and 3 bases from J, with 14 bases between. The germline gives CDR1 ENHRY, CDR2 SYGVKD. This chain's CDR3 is CAISESGGKVHTEAFF. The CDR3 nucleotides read TGTGCCATCAGTGAGTCGGGGGGGAAGGTACACACTGAAGCTTTCTTT.

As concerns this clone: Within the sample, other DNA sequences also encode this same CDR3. This CDR3 reads CASSFDPQGWDYGYTF. CDR3 coding DNA: TGTGCCAGCAGCTTCGACCCTCAGGGATGGGACTATGGCTACACCTTC. The rearrangement uses TRBV7-3 and TRBJ1-2; TRBD1 might be the D (5 bases). The CDR3 contains 16 residues. The germline CDR1 and CDR2 sequences are SGHTA and FQGTGA. The germline V and J ends were trimmed by 3 bases and 3 bases, with 17 bases remaining between them. The complete variable domain, with remaining parts taken from reference TRBV7-3 and TRBJ1-2, reads GAGVSQTPSNKVTEKGKYVELRCDPISGHTALYWYRQSLGQGPEFLIYFQGTGAADDSGLPNDRFFAVRPEGSVSTLKIQRTERGDSAVYLCASSFDPQGWDYGYTFGSGTRLTVV.

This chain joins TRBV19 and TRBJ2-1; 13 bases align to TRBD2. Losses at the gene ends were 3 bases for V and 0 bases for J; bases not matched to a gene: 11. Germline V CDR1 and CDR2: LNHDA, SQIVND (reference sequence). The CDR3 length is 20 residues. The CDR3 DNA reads TGTGCCAGTAGTATTCTTTTGGGACTAGCGGGACTAAGCTCCTACAATGAGCAGTTCTTC. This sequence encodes CASSILLGLAGLSSYNEQFF.

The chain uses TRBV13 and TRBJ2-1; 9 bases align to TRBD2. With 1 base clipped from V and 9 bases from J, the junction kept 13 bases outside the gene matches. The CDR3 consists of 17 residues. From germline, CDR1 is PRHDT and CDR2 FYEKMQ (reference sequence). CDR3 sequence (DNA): TGTGCCAGCAGCTTAGACGCGGGAGGGCCCGGATGGGGTGAGCAGTTCTTC. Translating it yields CASSLDAGGPGWGEQFF.

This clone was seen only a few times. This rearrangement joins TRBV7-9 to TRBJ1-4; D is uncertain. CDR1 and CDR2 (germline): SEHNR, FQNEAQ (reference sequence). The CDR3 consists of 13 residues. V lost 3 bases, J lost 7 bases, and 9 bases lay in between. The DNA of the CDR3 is TGTGCCAGCAGCTTGAATGGCCGTGAAAAACTGTTTTTT. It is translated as CASSLNGREKLFF.

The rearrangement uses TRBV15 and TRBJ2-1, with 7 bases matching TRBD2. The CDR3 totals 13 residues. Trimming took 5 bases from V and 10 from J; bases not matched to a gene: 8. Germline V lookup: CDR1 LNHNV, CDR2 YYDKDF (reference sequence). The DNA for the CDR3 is TGTGCCACCAGCGGGGGGGAGGGATCCGAGCAGTTCTTC. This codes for CATSGGEGSEQFF.

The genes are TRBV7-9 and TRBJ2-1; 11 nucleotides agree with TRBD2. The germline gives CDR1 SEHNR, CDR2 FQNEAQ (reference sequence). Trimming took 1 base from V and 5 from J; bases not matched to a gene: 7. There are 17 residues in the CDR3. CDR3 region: CASSLVALAGGDNEQFF. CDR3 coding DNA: TGTGCCAGCAGCTTAGTGGCGCTAGCGGGAGGCGACAATGAGCAGTTCTTC. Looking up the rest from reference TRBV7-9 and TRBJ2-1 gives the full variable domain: DTGVSQNPRHKITKRGQNVTFRCDPISEHNRLYWYRQTLGQGPEFLTYFQNEAQLEKSRLLSDRFSAERPKGSFSTLEIQRTEQGDSAMYLCASSLVALAGGDNEQFFGPGTRLTVL.

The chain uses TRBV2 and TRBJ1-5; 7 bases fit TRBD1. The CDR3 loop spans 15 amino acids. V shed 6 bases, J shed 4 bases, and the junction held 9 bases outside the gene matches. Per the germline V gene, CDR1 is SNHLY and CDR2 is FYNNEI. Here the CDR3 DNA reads TGTGCCAGCAGGGAAACCCCAGGGGGAAATCAGCCCCAGCATTTT. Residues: CASRETPGGNQPQHF.

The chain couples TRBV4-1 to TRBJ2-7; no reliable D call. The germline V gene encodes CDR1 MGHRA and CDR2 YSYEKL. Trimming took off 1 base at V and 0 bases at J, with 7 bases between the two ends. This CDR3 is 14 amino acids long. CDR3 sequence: CASSQVSSSYEQYF. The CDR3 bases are TGCGCCAGCAGCCAAGTATCCAGCTCCTACGAGCAGTACTTC.

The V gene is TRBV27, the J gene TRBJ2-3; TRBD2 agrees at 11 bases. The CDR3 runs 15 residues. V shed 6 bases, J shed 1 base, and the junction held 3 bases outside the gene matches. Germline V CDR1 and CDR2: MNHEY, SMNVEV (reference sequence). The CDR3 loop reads CASRLAGAGTDTQYF. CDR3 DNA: TGTGCCAGCAGACTAGCGGGGGCGGGCACAGATACGCAGTATTTT.

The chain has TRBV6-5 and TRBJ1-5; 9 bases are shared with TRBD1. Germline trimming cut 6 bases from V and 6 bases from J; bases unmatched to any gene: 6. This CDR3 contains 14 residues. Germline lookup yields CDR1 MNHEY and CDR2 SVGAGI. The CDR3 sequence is CASSWGQGGQPQHF. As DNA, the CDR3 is TGTGCCAGCAGCTGGGGACAGGGCGGTCAGCCCCAGCATTTT.

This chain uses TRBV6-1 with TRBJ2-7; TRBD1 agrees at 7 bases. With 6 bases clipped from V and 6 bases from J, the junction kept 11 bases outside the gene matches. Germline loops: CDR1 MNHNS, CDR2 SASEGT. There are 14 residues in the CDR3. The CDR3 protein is CASRGTASWVEQYF. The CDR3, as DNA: TGTGCCAGCAGGGGGACAGCCTCCTGGGTCGAGCAGTACTTC.

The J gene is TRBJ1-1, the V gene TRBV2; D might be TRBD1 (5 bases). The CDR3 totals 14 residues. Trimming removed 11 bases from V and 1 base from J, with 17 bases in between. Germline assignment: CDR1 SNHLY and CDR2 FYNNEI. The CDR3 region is CASTAQGSNTEAFF. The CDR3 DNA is TGTGCCTCCACAGCCCAGGGATCGAACACTGAAGCTTTCTTT. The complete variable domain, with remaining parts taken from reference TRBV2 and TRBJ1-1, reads EPEVTQTPSHQVTQMGQEVILRCVPISNHLYFYWYRQILGQKVEFLVSFYNNEISEKSEIFDDQFSVERPDGSNFTLKIRSTKLEDSAMYFCASTAQGSNTEAFFGQGTRLTVV.

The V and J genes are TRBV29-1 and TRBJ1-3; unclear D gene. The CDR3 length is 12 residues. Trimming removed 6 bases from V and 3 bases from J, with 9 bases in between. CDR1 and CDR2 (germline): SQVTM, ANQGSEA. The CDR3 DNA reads TGCAGCGTCTTAAGGAGTGGAAACACCATATATTTT. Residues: CSVLRSGNTIYF.

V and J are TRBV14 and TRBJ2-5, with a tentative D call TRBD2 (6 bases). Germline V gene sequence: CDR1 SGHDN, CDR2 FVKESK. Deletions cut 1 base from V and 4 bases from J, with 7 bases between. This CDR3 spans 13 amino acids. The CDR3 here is CASSQAGVETQYF. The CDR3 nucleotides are TGTGCCAGCAGCCAAGCGGGAGTAGAGACCCAGTACTTC.

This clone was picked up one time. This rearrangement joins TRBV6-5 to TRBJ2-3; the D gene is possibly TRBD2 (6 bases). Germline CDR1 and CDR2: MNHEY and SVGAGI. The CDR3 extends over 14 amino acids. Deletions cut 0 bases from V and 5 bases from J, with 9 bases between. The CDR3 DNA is TGTGCCAGCAGTTACTCCGGGGGAGTAGATACGCAGTATTTT. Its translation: CASSYSGGVDTQYF.

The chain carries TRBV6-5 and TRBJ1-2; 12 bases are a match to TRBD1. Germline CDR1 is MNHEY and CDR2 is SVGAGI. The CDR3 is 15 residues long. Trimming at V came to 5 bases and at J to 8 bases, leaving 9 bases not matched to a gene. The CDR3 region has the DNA TGTGCCAGCAGTCAACCTCCGGGACAGGGGGCGGGCTACACCTTC. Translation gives CASSQPPGQGAGYTF.

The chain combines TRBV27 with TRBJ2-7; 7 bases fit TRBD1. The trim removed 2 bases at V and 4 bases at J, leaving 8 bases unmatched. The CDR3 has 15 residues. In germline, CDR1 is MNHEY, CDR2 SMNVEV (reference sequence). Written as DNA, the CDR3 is TGTGCCAGCAGTTTAAAGGCGCAGGGGGAGTACGAGCAGTACTTC. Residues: CASSLKAQGEYEQYF.

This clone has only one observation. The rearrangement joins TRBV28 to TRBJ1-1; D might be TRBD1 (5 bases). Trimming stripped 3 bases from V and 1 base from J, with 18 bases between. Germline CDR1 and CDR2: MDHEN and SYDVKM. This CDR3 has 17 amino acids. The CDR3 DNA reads TGTGCCAGCAGTTTTAGGGTAGGGGTCCCTTCGAACACTGAAGCTTTCTTT. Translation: CASSFRVGVPSNTEAFF.

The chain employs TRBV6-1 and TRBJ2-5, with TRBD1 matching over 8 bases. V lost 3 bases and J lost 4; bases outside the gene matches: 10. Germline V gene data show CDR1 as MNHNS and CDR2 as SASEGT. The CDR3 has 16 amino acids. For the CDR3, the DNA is TGTGCCAGCAGTGAGGGACAGGCTACCCCATCAGAGACCCAGTACTTC. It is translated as CASSEGQATPSETQYF.

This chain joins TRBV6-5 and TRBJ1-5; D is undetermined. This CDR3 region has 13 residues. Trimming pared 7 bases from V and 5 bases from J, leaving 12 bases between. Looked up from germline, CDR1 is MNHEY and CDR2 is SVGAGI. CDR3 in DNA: TGTGCCAGCACTGACAACTTCGATCAGCCCCAGCATTTT. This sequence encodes CASTDNFDQPQHF.

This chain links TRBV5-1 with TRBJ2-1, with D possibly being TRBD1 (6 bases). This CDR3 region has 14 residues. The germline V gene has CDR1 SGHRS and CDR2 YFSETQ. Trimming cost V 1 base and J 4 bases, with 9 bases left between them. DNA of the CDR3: TGCGCCAGCAGCTTGAGGACAGATTACAATGAGCAGTTCTTC. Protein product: CASSLRTDYNEQFF.

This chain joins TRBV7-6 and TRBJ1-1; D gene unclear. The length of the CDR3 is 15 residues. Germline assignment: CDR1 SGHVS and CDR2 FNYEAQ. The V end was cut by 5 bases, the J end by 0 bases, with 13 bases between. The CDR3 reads CASSADGPMNTEAFF. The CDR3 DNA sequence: TGTGCCAGCAGCGCCGATGGGCCGATGAACACTGAAGCTTTCTTT.

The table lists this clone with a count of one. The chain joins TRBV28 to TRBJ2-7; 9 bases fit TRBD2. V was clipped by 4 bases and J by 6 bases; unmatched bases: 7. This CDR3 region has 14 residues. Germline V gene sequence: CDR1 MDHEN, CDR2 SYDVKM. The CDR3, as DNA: TGTGCCAGCAGTTCTAGCGGGACCCTACTCGAGCAGTACTTC. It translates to CASSSSGTLLEQYF.

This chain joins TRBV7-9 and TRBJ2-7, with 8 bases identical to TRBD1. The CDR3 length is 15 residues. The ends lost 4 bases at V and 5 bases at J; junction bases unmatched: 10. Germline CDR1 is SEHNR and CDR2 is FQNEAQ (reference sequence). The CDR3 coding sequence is TGTGCCAGCAGCTGGGGACAGGCCGCCGGGGACGAGCAGTACTTC. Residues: CASSWGQAAGDEQYF.

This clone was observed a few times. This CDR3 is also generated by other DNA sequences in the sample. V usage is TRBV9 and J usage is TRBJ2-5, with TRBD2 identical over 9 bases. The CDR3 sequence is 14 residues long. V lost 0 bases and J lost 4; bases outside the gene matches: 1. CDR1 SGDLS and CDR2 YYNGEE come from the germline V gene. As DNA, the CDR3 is TGTGCCAGCAGCGTAGTTAGCGGGGGAGAGACCCAGTACTTC. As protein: CASSVVSGGETQYF.